A selection of T cell receptor beta chains follows, all from one sample in a study of metastatic and nonmetastatic thyroid tumors. TCRdb recomputed clones from the PCR reads via MiXCR. This sample has about 39,000 clones, with approximately 17% found just once. Sequencing was performed on tumor tissue. The receptor source for this set is a female donor with papillary thyroid cancer or a benign thyroid nodule (not recorded which). Some clones in this sample may be carry-over from other donors' samples. The CDR3 runs from the conserved cysteine through the conserved F or W. D genes are given only for firm matches. Some rows mark clone size as missing; the rest say once, few, many or name a class of expanded clone.

NA,TRBV6-1,TRBJ2-7,TRBD2,TGTGCCAGCAGTCAGACTGGGCGGGAGGCATACGAGCAGTACTTC,CASSQTGREAYEQYF
many,TRBV10-3,TRBJ2-6,NA,TGTGCCATCAGTGGGTGGACGGGGATTGATGGGGCCAACGTCCTGACTTTC,CAISGWTGIDGANVLTF
NA,TRBV4-2,TRBJ2-1,NA,TGTGCCAGCAGCCAAGATCCGGGGCGTAGCTCCTACAATGAGCAGTTCTTC,CASSQDPGRSSYNEQFF
NA,TRBV18,TRBJ2-1,NA,TGTGCCAGCTCACCAAAGACAGCGCCCTCGTACAATGAGCAGTTCTTC,CASSPKTAPSYNEQFF
few,TRBV12-3/TRBV12-4,TRBJ1-2,NA,TGTGCCAGCAGTCCTCGACCTGGACGGAATTTCTATGGCTACACCTTT,CASSPRPGRNFYGYTF
NA,TRBV19,TRBJ2-2,NA,TGTGCCAGTAGTCAGAGGGCGAGTGGGGACACCGGGGAGCTGTTTTTT,CASSQRASGDTGELFF
NA,TRBV11-2,TRBJ2-2,NA,TGTGCCAGCAGCTCATCTGACGGGAACACCGGGGAGCTGTTTTTT,CASSSSDGNTGELFF
many,TRBV12-3/TRBV12-4,TRBJ2-5,NA,TGTGCCAGCAGTTTGGGGGAGACCCAGTACTTC,CASSLGETQYF
NA,TRBV11-2,TRBJ2-6,NA,TGTGACAGCAGCTTTACTGCGGGGGCATACTCTGGGGCCAACGTCCTGACTTTC,CDSSFTAGAYSGANVLTF
NA,TRBV5-1,TRBJ2-2,NA,TGCGCCAGCAGCTTGGCGCCGTTAAGACCTCCGAACACCGGGGAGCTGTTTTTT,CASSLAPLRPPNTGELFF
NA,TRBV5-6,TRBJ1-1,NA,TGTGCCAGCAGCCCTAGGAAGGGAATGAACACTGAAGCTTTCTTT,CASSPRKGMNTEAFF
many,TRBV7-2,TRBJ2-1,TRBD2,TGTGCCAGCAGCTGGGGACTACCCAATGAGCAGTTCTTC,CASSWGLPNEQFF
many,TRBV27,TRBJ2-5,NA,TGTGCCAGCAGCCCAGACAGGAGGGCAGAGACCCAGTACTTC,CASSPDRRAETQYF
many,TRBV11-2,TRBJ1-1,NA,TGTGCCAGCAGCTTCCGGGGCCGGACTGAAGCTTTCTTT,CASSFRGRTEAFF
NA,TRBV12-3/TRBV12-4,TRBJ2-7,NA,TGTGCCAGCAGTTTAGCTACGGGGGAGCAGTACTTC,CASSLATGEQYF
NA,TRBV5-1,TRBJ2-1,NA,TGCGCCAGCAGCCCAGGGGAAGCGGGCCATGAGCAGTTCTTC,CASSPGEAGHEQFF
few,TRBV6-2/TRBV6-3,TRBJ1-2,NA,TGTGCCAGCAGTTCCCGACGGTCTTTCTACGGCTACACCTTC,CASSSRRSFYGYTF
many,TRBV27,TRBJ2-5,NA,TGTGCCAGCAGTTTTGGCAGGGGAGAGACCCAGTACTTC,CASSFGRGETQYF
many,TRBV6-1,TRBJ2-3,NA,TGTGCCAGCAGACCCCAGGACGGCTTTCGGTTAGATACGCAGTATTTT,CASRPQDGFRLDTQYF
many,TRBV7-9,TRBJ2-7,NA,TGTGCCAGCAGCACCCGGGACTCCTACTCCTACGAGCAGTACTTC,CASSTRDSYSYEQYF
many,TRBV4-1,TRBJ2-2,TRBD1,TGCGCCAGCAGCCAATGGGGGACAGGGGAGTCCGGGGAGCTGTTTTTT,CASSQWGTGESGELFF
NA,TRBV12-3/TRBV12-4,TRBJ2-7,NA,TGTGCCAGCAGTTTAGGTGTCAGGAGTGGATCCTACGAGCAGTACTTC,CASSLGVRSGSYEQYF
many,TRBV7-6,TRBJ2-3,NA,TGTGCCAGCAATGGGGACTCATCTACGCAGTATTTT,CASNGDSSTQYF
many,TRBV19,TRBJ1-6,TRBD1,TGTGCCAGTAAACCACGGGACAGAAATTCACCCCTCCACTTT,CASKPRDRNSPLHF
many,TRBV12-3/TRBV12-4,TRBJ2-1,TRBD1,TGTGCCAGCGGGTGGACAGGGCGGGACAATGAGCAGTTCTTC,CASGWTGRDNEQFF
NA,TRBV28,TRBJ1-1,NA,TGTGCCATCATCCTAGCCCCGATCATTAACACTGAAGCTTTCTTT,CAIILAPIINTEAFF
NA,TRBV6-1,TRBJ1-5,NA,TGTGCCAGCAACTCGCATTTCACAGGGTGTCAGCCCCAGCATTTT,CASNSHFTGCQPQHF
few,TRBV12-3/TRBV12-4,TRBJ2-7,TRBD1,TGTGCCAGCATACATAGGGGGACAGTGTCCTACGAGCAGTACTTC,CASIHRGTVSYEQYF
NA,TRBV28,TRBJ2-7,TRBD2,TGTGCCAGCAGATCTGGGCTAGCGGGAGGTTACGAGCAGTACTTC,CASRSGLAGGYEQYF
NA,TRBV20-1,TRBJ2-7,NA,TGCAGTGCTAGAGCTCCTACAGGGCGGTACGAGCAGTACTTC,CSARAPTGRYEQYF
many,TRBV18,TRBJ2-2,NA,TGTGCCAGCCCCCGACCAGTTTCGGCGAACACCGGGGAGCTGTTTTTT,CASPRPVSANTGELFF